The entry below gives a single T cell receptor (beta chain) sequence along with its context. This clone's antigen is unknown. No base quality values were provided; no much bigger clone lies one nucleotide off. This sample was included in a study of OX40 agonist ivuxolimab in advanced cancers. Describing the broader study: Ivuxolimab was a fully human IgG2 agonistic monoclonal antibody targeting the costimulatory receptor OX40 (CD134). Intravenous ivuxolimab was administered to patients every 2 weeks at six dose levels: 0.01, 0.1, 0.3, 1.5, 3 and 10 mg/kg. The monotherapy dose-escalation portion (N ≈ 50 patients) of the phase I ivuxolimab trial is reported in the paper. Partial responses were achieved by three dose-escalation patients, of whom one had hepatocellular carcinoma and two had cutaneous melanoma. In the dose-escalation cohort, roughly 80% of patients were male, and the mean age was approximately 55 years, with a range of roughly 20 to 79. Prior anti-PD-1, anti-PD-L1 or anti-CTLA-4 therapy was permitted, and 40% of dose-escalation patients had received checkpoint inhibitors. Of the approximately 50 dose-escalation patients, hepatocellular carcinoma was present in some 19, melanoma in around 15, renal cell carcinoma in 9 and head and neck cancer in 9. The point of sequencing TCRbeta in the periphery was to test whether ivuxolimab changed TCR sequence diversity and drove clonal T-cell expansion.

What the authors observed across the whole study: In the 0.1-3.0 mg/kg groups, partial responders had among the lowest normalized peripheral clonal expansion, particularly in CD8+ T cells. Low levels of normalized T-cell clonal expansion were also seen in some nonresponding patients. The antigen specificity of the clonally expanded peripheral T cells was not determined. After ivuxolimab, expanded clones were on average more numerous among CD8+ T cells than among CD4+ T cells. At doses of 0.1 to 3.0 mg/kg, clonal expansion of both CD4+ and CD8+ blood T cells was observed from baseline to week 6.

Spanning cysteine to phenylalanine, the CDR3 consists of 10 amino acids. This entry keeps only the CDR3 DNA: 30 bases, framed from base 1. Trimming at the junction amounts to 7 bases on V and 7 bases on J, and the germline ends lie 4 bases apart. Via the germline V gene, CDR1 is MRHNA and CDR2 SNTAGT. The trial excluded patients who had a history of autoimmune disease or who were on systemic immunosuppression. Peripheral blood for TCR sequencing was collected from all dose cohorts at baseline, on cycle 4 day 1, and on cycle 7 day 1. Samples were obtained from an open-label, multicenter, first-in-human phase I dose-escalation trial of ivuxolimab. Adults with locally advanced or metastatic melanoma, renal cell carcinoma, hepatocellular carcinoma or head and neck squamous cell carcinoma were enrolled in the trial. Before TCR sequencing, CD4+ and CD8+ T cells were separately sorted from peripheral blood.

To sequence the TCRbeta CDR3 region, genomic DNA was isolated from the sorted cells. The immunoSEQ Assay was used for sequencing of TCRbeta CDR3 regions. Drawn from immuneACCESS, this table holds only the in-frame rearrangements with V and J called that TCRdb kept. Clones are partly lost; checked studies trace under half to an unresolved V gene and leave the rest unexplained. Across this sample there are over 80,000 clones, with roughly 93% seen only once. Less than 0.35% of the sample goes to the ten largest clones. The sequencing here drew on CD4+ or CD8+ T cells sorted from blood, taken in a trial of the OX40 agonist ivuxolimab. The source of this sequence is an adult with an advanced solid tumor such as melanoma, head and neck, liver or kidney cancer. This sequence uses TRBV6-4 and TRBJ1-4; the D gene cannot be resolved reliably. The DNA is as follows: TGTGCCAGCAACGCTGAAAAACTGTTTTTT. Its translation is CASNAEKLFF.